This T cell receptor (beta chain) was obtained from a study of blood T cell repertoires in COVID-19. Overall study: Samples representing acute and convalescent COVID-19 were sourced from the United States, Italy and Spain. PBMCs, B-cell-depleted T cells, or T cells were the source of the cDNA or gDNA that made up the material.

Germline V gene data show CDR1 as SGDLS and CDR2 as YYNGEE. With 3 bases removed from V and 3 bases from J, the gap between germline ends came to 15 bases. The CDR3 extends over 16 amino acids. In the original processing: How many nucleated cells were present was estimated from reference gene primer amplification. Repertoires were generated with immunoSEQ multiplex PCR, while TCRdb's copy carries only in-frame clones and drops some. The D gene and trimming were derived from the DNA, and the V and J assignments and clone size from that table. The sample contains fewer than 300,000 clones, more than 65% of which appear only once.

The sequence derives from a woman aged 18-29 years with acute or convalescent COVID-19. The sample consisted of peripheral blood. V usage is TRBV9 and J usage is TRBJ2-2; D is perhaps TRBD2 (5 bases). The CDR3 DNA sequence: TGTGCCAGCAGCGCGCCCAGCGGTACCTACACCGGGGAGCTGTTTTTT. It specifies CASSAPSGTYTGELFF.